The 7 T cell receptor beta chains given below trace back to one sample, sequenced in a study of beta chain features in type 1 diabetes. These receptors have no identified antigens. The sequenced template was cDNA made from the entire isolated RNA. Some clones are missing from TCRdb's copy, which holds only in-frame ones; the method was immunoSEQ multiplex PCR. Altogether approximately 280,000 clones are present, 15% being singletons, with the ten largest covering roughly 0.015%. The study's findings and limits: Type 1 diabetes patients had moderately but significantly shorter TCRB CDR3s in all four CD4+ subsets.

The specimen sequenced was naive CD4+ T cells from blood. The origin of the receptors is a man aged 18 to 30 with type 1 diabetes.

This clone came up a few times. This rearrangement joins TRBV29-1 to TRBJ2-1, with 14 bases aligning to TRBD2. V lost 6 bases, J lost 12 bases, and 16 bases stayed unmatched. The CDR3 runs 16 residues. CDR1 is SQVTM, CDR2 ANQGSEA, per germline. The chain's CDR3 is CSVANVTSGRAGRQFF. Written as DNA, the CDR3 is TGCAGCGTCGCTAACGTGACTAGCGGGAGGGCCGGCCGGCAGTTCTTC.

The chain uses TRBV11-2 and TRBJ2-7; 9 bases match TRBD2. Germline V gene sequence: CDR1 SGHAT, CDR2 FQNNGV. The CDR3 totals 15 residues. The V gene end was trimmed by 6 bases and the J gene end by 4 bases; junction bases not matched to a gene: 10. The CDR3 sequence: CASRSIAGAAYEQYF. CDR3 sequence (DNA): TGTGCCAGCAGATCTATAGCGGGAGCTGCGTACGAGCAGTACTTC.

In its sample, this clone was seen a few times. This chain links TRBV29-1 with TRBJ2-3; 7 bases map to TRBD2. This CDR3 comprises 13 residues. Germline V gene data show CDR1 as SQVTM and CDR2 as ANQGSEA. Unmatched junction bases numbered 6, after V lost 3 bases and J lost 6 bases. The CDR3: CSVDKVGGDTQYF. The DNA for the CDR3 is TGCAGCGTTGATAAGGTGGGGGGGGATACGCAGTATTTT.

The gene calls are TRBV28 and TRBJ1-2, with D perhaps TRBD1 (6 bases). Germline CDR1 MDHEN, CDR2 SYDVKM. The CDR3 length is 14 residues. Between the trimmed V and J ends, which lost 6 bases and 4 bases, there was a span of 15 bases. The CDR3 spells CASRDGQFAYGYTF. The CDR3 DNA follows: TGTGCCAGCAGGGACGGACAGTTCGCCTATGGCTACACCTTC.

This clone was observed a few times. The chain combines TRBV28 with TRBJ2-2; TRBD2 agrees at 8 bases. Germline V gene data show CDR1 as MDHEN and CDR2 as SYDVKM. This CDR3 is built from 16 residues. The J segment lost 4 bases and the V segment lost 6 bases, leaving 10 bases of the junction unmatched. The CDR3 spells CASSRPTGGTTGELFF. The CDR3 DNA is TGTGCCAGCAGCCGCCCTACGGGGGGGACCACCGGGGAGCTGTTTTTT.

This clone showed up just a few times. V gene TRBV30 combines with J gene TRBJ2-7; possibly TRBD1 for D (6 bases). Deletions cut 2 bases from V and 3 bases from J, with 14 bases between. The germline gives CDR1 GTSNPN, CDR2 SVGIG (reference sequence). The CDR3 totals 14 residues. CDR3 in DNA: TGTGCCTGGAGTCCGGCGACAGGAAACTACGAGCAGTACTTC. Translated: CAWSPATGNYEQYF.

This clone was picked up a small number of times. The rearrangement uses TRBV7-2 and TRBJ2-3; perhaps TRBD2 as D (7 bases). Germline CDR1 reads SGHTA; CDR2 reads FQGNSA. The CDR3 totals 13 residues. Trimming removed 3 bases from V and 6 bases from J, with 10 bases in between. The CDR3 here is CASSFGGADTQYF. CDR3 bases: TGTGCCAGCAGCTTTGGGGGGGCCGATACGCAGTATTTT.